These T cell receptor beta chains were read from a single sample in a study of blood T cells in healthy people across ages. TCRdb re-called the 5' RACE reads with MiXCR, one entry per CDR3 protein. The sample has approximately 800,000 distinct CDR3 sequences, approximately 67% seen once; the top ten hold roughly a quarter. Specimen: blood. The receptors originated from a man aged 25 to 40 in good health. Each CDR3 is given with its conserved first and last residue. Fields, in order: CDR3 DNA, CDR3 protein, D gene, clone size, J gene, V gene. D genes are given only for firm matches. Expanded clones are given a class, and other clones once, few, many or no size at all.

DNA: TGCGCCAGCAGCGAGACTAGCGGGGTCAATGAGCAGTTCTTC
CDR3: CASSETSGVNEQFF
D: TRBD2
size: few
J: TRBJ2-1
V: TRBV5-1

DNA: TGCAGTGCTAGCATCCCACGACGGGGGGTTTCCTACAATGAGCAGTTCTTC
CDR3: CSASIPRRGVSYNEQFF
D: TRBD2
size: .
J: TRBJ2-1
V: TRBV20-1

DNA: TGTGCCAGCAGCTTAGATTGGGGAGGGAACATTCAGTACTTC
CDR3: CASSLDWGGNIQYF
D: TRBD2
size: .
J: TRBJ2-4
V: TRBV11-2

DNA: TGCAGTGCTACCGACAGGCCCCGGGAGACCCAGTACTTC
CDR3: CSATDRPRETQYF
D: .
size: .
J: TRBJ2-5
V: TRBV20-1

DNA: TGCGCCAGCAGCGTCGGACTGGGGGGAGCCAAAAACATTCAGTACTTC
CDR3: CASSVGLGGAKNIQYF
D: .
size: .
J: TRBJ2-4
V: TRBV13

DNA: TGCGCCAGCAGCCAAGCCCTAGCTGGGGGGATCTACGAGCAGTACTTC
CDR3: CASSQALAGGIYEQYF
D: .
size: .
J: TRBJ2-7
V: TRBV4-3

DNA: TGTGCCAGCAGTTACTCGAGAGGACCAGCTAGCACAGATACGCAGTATTTT
CDR3: CASSYSRGPASTDTQYF
D: .
size: once
J: TRBJ2-3
V: TRBV6-6

DNA: TGTGCCAGCAGTCCCGACCAATACAATGAGCAGTTCTTC
CDR3: CASSPDQYNEQFF
D: .
size: .
J: TRBJ2-1
V: TRBV6-2/TRBV6-3

DNA: TGTGCCAGCAGACGGACTAGCGAATCCACAGATACGCAGTATTTT
CDR3: CASRRTSESTDTQYF
D: TRBD2
size: few
J: TRBJ2-3
V: TRBV4-2

DNA: TGTGCCAGCTCAACCCAAGGAAGAGGTGAAAAACTGTTTTTT
CDR3: CASSTQGRGEKLFF
D: .
size: .
J: TRBJ1-4
V: TRBV18

DNA: TGCAGCGTTGGAAAGGGGGGGCCTGGGGAGACCCAGTACTTC
CDR3: CSVGKGGPGETQYF
D: .
size: .
J: TRBJ2-5
V: TRBV29-1

DNA: TGCGCCAGCAGCCCCACTAGCGGGGGGGCCTACAATGAGCAGTTCTTC
CDR3: CASSPTSGGAYNEQFF
D: TRBD2
size: few
J: TRBJ2-1
V: TRBV7-3

DNA: TGTGCCATCAGTCCGGACAGGGAAGATTCACCCCTCCACTTT
CDR3: CAISPDREDSPLHF
D: TRBD1
size: .
J: TRBJ1-6
V: TRBV10-3

DNA: TGTGCCAGCAGATCTTCAGCGCAGGGGAACTACGAGCAGTACTTC
CDR3: CASRSSAQGNYEQYF
D: .
size: .
J: TRBJ2-7
V: TRBV12-3/TRBV12-4

DNA: TGTGCCAGCAGCAACACAGGATACTATGGCTACACCTTC
CDR3: CASSNTGYYGYTF
D: .
size: .
J: TRBJ1-2
V: TRBV9

DNA: TGTGCCATCAGTGAGGGACAGGGGCAAGAGACCCAGTACTTC
CDR3: CAISEGQGQETQYF
D: TRBD1
size: .
J: TRBJ2-5
V: TRBV10-3

DNA: TGTGCCAGCAGCCTTCGACTAGATAGCTCCTACAATGAGCAGTTCTTC
CDR3: CASSLRLDSSYNEQFF
D: .
size: .
J: TRBJ2-1
V: TRBV11-2

DNA: TGTGCCAGCAGCTATACTATAGCGGGGGCAGACTACGAGCAGTACTTC
CDR3: CASSYTIAGADYEQYF
D: TRBD2
size: .
J: TRBJ2-7
V: TRBV5-5

DNA: TGTGCCAGCAGCCATGGGACAGAGGGCAATGAGCAGTTCTTC
CDR3: CASSHGTEGNEQFF
D: TRBD1
size: .
J: TRBJ2-1
V: TRBV7-6

DNA: TGTGCCAGCAGGGCCCGAGGAGGGGGCGATACCTACGAGCAGTACTTC
CDR3: CASRARGGGDTYEQYF
D: .
size: few
J: TRBJ2-7
V: TRBV12-3/TRBV12-4

DNA: TGTGCCAGCAGCGTAGAGGGACATCCCAACAATGAGCAGTTCTTC
CDR3: CASSVEGHPNNEQFF
D: .
size: .
J: TRBJ2-1
V: TRBV9

DNA: TGCAGTGCTAGAGATGGGACGGGGGGATTCACAGATACGCAGTATTTT
CDR3: CSARDGTGGFTDTQYF
D: TRBD2
size: .
J: TRBJ2-3
V: TRBV20-1

DNA: TGTGCCACCGACAGGGGGGGGACCGGGGAGCTGTTTTTT
CDR3: CATDRGGTGELFF
D: TRBD1
size: .
J: TRBJ2-2
V: TRBV19

DNA: TGTGCCAGCAGCCAAGGAACCGGGACTAGCGGCCAAGAGACCCAGTACTTC
CDR3: CASSQGTGTSGQETQYF
D: TRBD2
size: .
J: TRBJ2-5
V: TRBV4-2

DNA: TGTGCCAGCAGTTCAACACTAGCAACTAATGAAAAACTGTTTTTT
CDR3: CASSSTLATNEKLFF
D: .
size: few
J: TRBJ1-4
V: TRBV27

DNA: TGTGCCAGCAGTTCCCGATTGGGACAGGGGAATGAAAAACTGTTTTTT
CDR3: CASSSRLGQGNEKLFF
D: TRBD1
size: .
J: TRBJ1-4
V: TRBV2

DNA: TGCGCCAGCAGCTTCGACGGAAGCACAGATACGCAGTATTTT
CDR3: CASSFDGSTDTQYF
D: .
size: few
J: TRBJ2-3
V: TRBV5-1

DNA: TGTGCCAGCAGTCCGGGAATACACTACGAGCAGTACTTC
CDR3: CASSPGIHYEQYF
D: .
size: few
J: TRBJ2-7
V: TRBV27

DNA: TGCAGCGTTGACGTAGGGGACGGCCTCTACGAGCAGTACTTC
CDR3: CSVDVGDGLYEQYF
D: .
size: few
J: TRBJ2-7
V: TRBV29-1

DNA: TGTGCCAGCAGCTTAGTAGTCGGGGCAGAAGAGACCCAGTACTTC
CDR3: CASSLVVGAEETQYF
D: .
size: .
J: TRBJ2-5
V: TRBV7-2

DNA: TGTGCCAGCAGTTACAGGGCTCAGGGGACTGAAGCTTTCTTT
CDR3: CASSYRAQGTEAFF
D: .
size: once
J: TRBJ1-1
V: TRBV6-5

DNA: TGTGCCAGCAGCCCACAACCGACAGGGGTTTCCTACGAGCAGTACTTC
CDR3: CASSPQPTGVSYEQYF
D: TRBD1
size: few
J: TRBJ2-7
V: TRBV7-6

DNA: TGTGCCAGCAGTGACCTTGACCATTACGAGCAGTACTTC
CDR3: CASSDLDHYEQYF
D: .
size: .
J: TRBJ2-7
V: TRBV6-2/TRBV6-3

DNA: TGTGCCAGCAGCCTCCACCGGGAAGCGGGGGTATACAATGAGCAGTTCTTC
CDR3: CASSLHREAGVYNEQFF
D: TRBD2
size: few
J: TRBJ2-1
V: TRBV12-3/TRBV12-4

DNA: TGTGCCAGCATCCCGGGGGCGGGAGAGACCCAGTACTTC
CDR3: CASIPGAGETQYF
D: .
size: once
J: TRBJ2-5
V: TRBV6-5

DNA: TGCGCCAGCAGACCGTGGGACAGGGGCGTCGAGACCCAGTACTTC
CDR3: CASRPWDRGVETQYF
D: TRBD1
size: .
J: TRBJ2-5
V: TRBV5-1

DNA: TGTGCCATCAGTATGACAGGGGGTCAGCCCCAGCATTTT
CDR3: CAISMTGGQPQHF
D: TRBD1
size: .
J: TRBJ1-5
V: TRBV10-3

DNA: TGTGCCAGTAGTAGGGCCGAATTCTCCTACGAGCAGTACTTC
CDR3: CASSRAEFSYEQYF
D: .
size: .
J: TRBJ2-7
V: TRBV19

DNA: TGTGCCAGCATGGGACAGGGGCGGGCCAAAAACATTCAGTACTTC
CDR3: CASMGQGRAKNIQYF
D: TRBD1
size: .
J: TRBJ2-4
V: TRBV2

DNA: TGTGCCAGCAGCCCAACAGAGGTTCACGTTAATGAAAAACTGTTTTTT
CDR3: CASSPTEVHVNEKLFF
D: .
size: once
J: TRBJ1-4
V: TRBV7-6

DNA: TGTGCCAGCAGTATCACAGGGGGCGGGAAGTACTTC
CDR3: CASSITGGGKYF
D: TRBD1
size: .
J: TRBJ2-7
V: TRBV27

DNA: TGTGCCAGCAGCGTAGAACCGGGGATCAACACTGAAGCTTTCTTT
CDR3: CASSVEPGINTEAFF
D: .
size: .
J: TRBJ1-1
V: TRBV9